A selection of T cell receptor beta chains follows, all from one sample in a study of T cells in localized non-small cell lung cancer. Produced via immunoSEQ multiplex PCR; TCRdb's table is partial and in-frame only. The sample consists of tens of thousands of clones, about 88% of them appearing once. Sequencing used peripheral blood, obtained before any cancer treatment. These receptors originate from a female donor of 60 years or more with stage I squamous cell lung carcinoma. The CDR3 runs from the conserved cysteine through the conserved F or W. Each record gives: clone size, D gene, CDR3 length, V gene, J gene, CDR3 DNA, CDR3 protein. D genes are given only for firm matches. Clone sizes are given selectively: once, few, many, or a class where the clone is expanded.

abundance: once; d_gene: TRBD2; len: 16; v_gene: TRBV6-6; j_gene: TRBJ2-1; CDR3nt: TGTGCCAGCAGTTACGGGACTAGCGGGTTGGCCCGTGAGCAGTTCTTC; CDR3aa: CASSYGTSGLAREQFF
abundance: .; d_gene: .; len: 13; v_gene: TRBV5-1; j_gene: TRBJ2-7; CDR3nt: TGCGCCAGCAGCCCCGGGGACTTTTGGGAGCAGTACTTC; CDR3aa: CASSPGDFWEQYF
abundance: once; d_gene: .; len: 13; v_gene: TRBV29-1; j_gene: TRBJ1-1; CDR3nt: TGCAGCGTTGGGGGGTCGGTGAACACTGAAGCTTTCTTT; CDR3aa: CSVGGSVNTEAFF
abundance: .; d_gene: .; len: 17; v_gene: TRBV4-3; j_gene: TRBJ2-1; CDR3nt: TGCGCCAGCAGCCAAGAGGCTAGCGTAAACTTGTACAATGAGCAGTTCTTC; CDR3aa: CASSQEASVNLYNEQFF
abundance: .; d_gene: TRBD1; len: 13; v_gene: TRBV7-7; j_gene: TRBJ2-1; CDR3nt: TGTGCTAGCAGCTCGGACAGGGGCTATGAGCAGTTCTTC; CDR3aa: CASSSDRGYEQFF
abundance: .; d_gene: .; len: 18; v_gene: TRBV7-2; j_gene: TRBJ2-5; CDR3nt: TGTGCCAGCAGCTCTGCCCTCCCCGGTGGGAGTTGGGGAGAGACCCAGTACTTC; CDR3aa: CASSSALPGGSWGETQYF
abundance: .; d_gene: .; len: 17; v_gene: TRBV9; j_gene: TRBJ2-3; CDR3nt: TGTGCCAGCAGCGTAGTAGGGGCTAGCTTCGGCACAGATACGCAGTATTTT; CDR3aa: CASSVVGASFGTDTQYF
abundance: few; d_gene: TRBD2; len: 14; v_gene: TRBV30; j_gene: TRBJ2-1; CDR3nt: TGTGCCTGGAGCCGACTAGCGGGAGGTTCTGAGCAGTTCTTC; CDR3aa: CAWSRLAGGSEQFF
abundance: .; d_gene: .; len: 11; v_gene: TRBV30; j_gene: TRBJ2-5; CDR3nt: TGTGCCGTGAACGGGCAAGAGACCCAGTACTTC; CDR3aa: CAVNGQETQYF
abundance: .; d_gene: .; len: 16; v_gene: TRBV5-1; j_gene: TRBJ1-4; CDR3nt: TGCGCCAGCAGCTGGGGGCAGAAACAACGGGGTGAAAAACTGTTTTTT; CDR3aa: CASSWGQKQRGEKLFF
abundance: .; d_gene: TRBD2; len: 15; v_gene: TRBV6-5; j_gene: TRBJ2-7; CDR3nt: TGTGCCAGCAGTGGACTAGCGGGCGGGACCTACGAGCAGTACTTC; CDR3aa: CASSGLAGGTYEQYF
abundance: once; d_gene: TRBD1; len: 14; v_gene: TRBV19; j_gene: TRBJ1-3; CDR3nt: TGTGCCAGTATACAGGGGGCGCGTGGAAACACCATATATTTT; CDR3aa: CASIQGARGNTIYF
abundance: .; d_gene: TRBD2; len: 17; v_gene: TRBV9; j_gene: TRBJ2-1; CDR3nt: TGTGCCAGCAGCGTAGAGGTTAGCGGGAGGACCTACAATGAGCAGTTCTTC; CDR3aa: CASSVEVSGRTYNEQFF
abundance: few; d_gene: .; len: 11; v_gene: TRBV10-3; j_gene: TRBJ2-2; CDR3nt: TGTGCCATCAGAGACACCGGGGAGCTGTTTTTT; CDR3aa: CAIRDTGELFF
abundance: .; d_gene: TRBD2; len: 17; v_gene: TRBV7-9; j_gene: TRBJ2-1; CDR3nt: TGTGCCAGCAGCTCACCTTCTAGCGGTAGCTCCTACAATGAGCAGTTCTTC; CDR3aa: CASSSPSSGSSYNEQFF
abundance: .; d_gene: TRBD1; len: 15; v_gene: TRBV7-2; j_gene: TRBJ1-3; CDR3nt: TGTGCCAGCAGTTTTACAGGGGGCCCTGGAAACACCATATATTTT; CDR3aa: CASSFTGGPGNTIYF
abundance: once; d_gene: TRBD1; len: 19; v_gene: TRBV7-9; j_gene: TRBJ2-5; CDR3nt: TGTGCCAGCAGCTCCCAAGCTGTTTACGTCGGGACAGGGGTAGAGACCCAGTACTTC; CDR3aa: CASSSQAVYVGTGVETQYF
abundance: .; d_gene: .; len: 16; v_gene: TRBV7-2; j_gene: TRBJ1-3; CDR3nt: TGTGCCAGCAGCTTAGTTCCCGCAGGGTCTGGAAACACCATATATTTT; CDR3aa: CASSLVPAGSGNTIYF
abundance: .; d_gene: TRBD2; len: 14; v_gene: TRBV5-1; j_gene: TRBJ2-3; CDR3nt: TGCGCCAGCAGCTTGAGCGGGAGTAGAGATACGCAGTATTTT; CDR3aa: CASSLSGSRDTQYF
abundance: once; d_gene: .; len: 15; v_gene: TRBV6-5; j_gene: TRBJ2-1; CDR3nt: TGTGCCAGCAGCGAAAGGGGGAGGGCCTACAATGAGCAGTTCTTC; CDR3aa: CASSERGRAYNEQFF
abundance: .; d_gene: .; len: 16; v_gene: TRBV5-1; j_gene: TRBJ1-3; CDR3nt: TGCGCCAGCAGCACAGCACAGGGTTACTCTGGAAACACCATATATTTT; CDR3aa: CASSTAQGYSGNTIYF
abundance: .; d_gene: TRBD2; len: 15; v_gene: TRBV7-2; j_gene: TRBJ2-1; CDR3nt: TGTGCCAGCAGGTCCCTAGCGGGAGGGAGTAATGAGCAGTTCTTC; CDR3aa: CASRSLAGGSNEQFF
abundance: once; d_gene: TRBD2; len: 20; v_gene: TRBV5-1; j_gene: TRBJ2-1; CDR3nt: TGCGCCAGCAGCTTGGGGACTAGCGGGAGCATGGATCCTCCCTACAATGAGCAGTTCTTC; CDR3aa: CASSLGTSGSMDPPYNEQFF
abundance: .; d_gene: TRBD2; len: 17; v_gene: TRBV7-9; j_gene: TRBJ2-1; CDR3nt: TGTGCCAGCAGCTACCCGGGACTAGCGGGTAGTTACAATGAGCAGTTCTTC; CDR3aa: CASSYPGLAGSYNEQFF
abundance: .; d_gene: TRBD1; len: 16; v_gene: TRBV5-5; j_gene: TRBJ1-3; CDR3nt: TGTGCCAGCAGCTTGTTGGGGACAGGGTCCGGAAACACCATATATTTT; CDR3aa: CASSLLGTGSGNTIYF
abundance: .; d_gene: TRBD1; len: 15; v_gene: TRBV19; j_gene: TRBJ1-1; CDR3nt: TGTGCCAGTAGTGGTAGACAGGGGTTAAACACTGAAGCTTTCTTT; CDR3aa: CASSGRQGLNTEAFF
abundance: .; d_gene: .; len: 17; v_gene: TRBV5-1; j_gene: TRBJ1-1; CDR3nt: TGCGCCAGCAGCTTGGAGGAACCTTCCTTAATGGGCACTGAAGCTTTCTTT; CDR3aa: CASSLEEPSLMGTEAFF
abundance: .; d_gene: TRBD1; len: 15; v_gene: TRBV9; j_gene: TRBJ1-2; CDR3nt: TGTGCCAGCAGCCTTGCCGGGACAGGGTGGGAGGGCTACACCTTC; CDR3aa: CASSLAGTGWEGYTF
abundance: .; d_gene: .; len: 13; v_gene: TRBV6-1; j_gene: TRBJ1-6; CDR3nt: TGTGCCAGCATGACTCGAGGGAATTCACCCCTCCACTTT; CDR3aa: CASMTRGNSPLHF
abundance: .; d_gene: .; len: 14; v_gene: TRBV5-1; j_gene: TRBJ2-5; CDR3nt: TGCGCCAGCAGCTTGTCAGGCTCTCAAGAGACCCAGTACTTC; CDR3aa: CASSLSGSQETQYF
abundance: once; d_gene: TRBD2; len: 17; v_gene: TRBV7-2; j_gene: TRBJ2-2; CDR3nt: TGTGCCAGCAGCTTAGTAGGTAGCGGGAGTGTCACCGGGGAGCTGTTTTTT; CDR3aa: CASSLVGSGSVTGELFF
abundance: once; d_gene: TRBD2; len: 16; v_gene: TRBV5-1; j_gene: TRBJ2-1; CDR3nt: TGCGCCAGCAGCTTGGGTGGACTAGCGGGAGGGAATGAGCAGTTCTTC; CDR3aa: CASSLGGLAGGNEQFF
abundance: .; d_gene: TRBD2; len: 18; v_gene: TRBV5-1; j_gene: TRBJ2-3; CDR3nt: TGCGCCAGCAGCTTGGGACTAGCGGGAGTGGGTAGCACAGATACGCAGTATTTT; CDR3aa: CASSLGLAGVGSTDTQYF
abundance: .; d_gene: .; len: 15; v_gene: TRBV5-1; j_gene: TRBJ2-2; CDR3nt: TGCGCCAGCAGCTCTGGAACAGGGCACTCCGGGGAGCTGTTTTTT; CDR3aa: CASSSGTGHSGELFF
abundance: .; d_gene: TRBD2; len: 18; v_gene: TRBV27; j_gene: TRBJ2-1; CDR3nt: TGTGCCAGCAGCCTCCCGACTAGCGGGAGGCTTCCCTACAATGAGCAGTTCTTC; CDR3aa: CASSLPTSGRLPYNEQFF
abundance: few; d_gene: TRBD1; len: 15; v_gene: TRBV19; j_gene: TRBJ1-5; CDR3nt: TGTGCCAGTGTCCCAAGGGGACAGCGACATCAGCCCCAGCATTTT; CDR3aa: CASVPRGQRHQPQHF
abundance: few; d_gene: .; len: 15; v_gene: TRBV7-3; j_gene: TRBJ2-4; CDR3nt: TGTGCCAGCAGCTTAGGGGGCTCAGCCAAAAACATTCAGTACTTC; CDR3aa: CASSLGGSAKNIQYF
abundance: .; d_gene: .; len: 15; v_gene: TRBV4-2; j_gene: TRBJ2-7; CDR3nt: TGTGCCAGCAGCCAAGGGATAGCGTTGGCCTACGAGCAGTACTTC; CDR3aa: CASSQGIALAYEQYF
abundance: .; d_gene: TRBD2; len: 14; v_gene: TRBV7-2; j_gene: TRBJ2-5; CDR3nt: TGTGCCAGCAGCCTTAGCGGGAGTGGGGAGACCCAGTACTTC; CDR3aa: CASSLSGSGETQYF
abundance: .; d_gene: TRBD1; len: 16; v_gene: TRBV18; j_gene: TRBJ1-1; CDR3nt: TGTGCCAGCTCTCCCCCGAACAGGGGTCCGTACACTGAAGCTTTCTTT; CDR3aa: CASSPPNRGPYTEAFF
abundance: .; d_gene: .; len: 15; v_gene: TRBV7-2; j_gene: TRBJ2-3; CDR3nt: TGTGCCAGCAGCTTAGGGGACTTAAGCACAGATACGCAGTATTTT; CDR3aa: CASSLGDLSTDTQYF
abundance: .; d_gene: .; len: 16; v_gene: TRBV4-2; j_gene: TRBJ2-3; CDR3nt: TGTGCCAGCAGCCAGCAGGGAGACACTAGCACAGATACGCAGTATTTT; CDR3aa: CASSQQGDTSTDTQYF